Sequencing of this TCR beta chain was carried out in a study of Tregs in tolerant kidney transplant recipients. Study-level findings and limits: Expanding Tregs on activated donor B cells appeared to best identify donor-specific TCRbeta clones.

The nonmyeloablative bone marrow transplants came from related graft donors, with transient mixed chimerism. Regarding this clone: Its antigen is currently unknown. The read finishes 3 residues shy of the CDR3 end, and the germline J gene is used to complete it.

CDR1 is KGHSH and CDR2 is LQKENI in the germline V gene. The germline V and J ends were trimmed by 3 bases and 5 bases, with 11 bases remaining between them. This CDR3 is built from 13 residues. TCRdb's copy holds only in-frame clones and misses some; the assay was immunoSEQ multiplex PCR. This specimen shows about 23,000 clones; the ten leading clones hold under 5%. The source was CD4+ T cells from blood (PBMCs), collected 6 months after the transplant. This TCR was recovered from a human patient who received a combined kidney and bone marrow transplant. The graft donor may be the source of some T cells. The chain combines TRBV18 with TRBJ2-7; a weak D match, TRBD2 (6 bases). The CDR3 spells CASSPRGLDEQYF. Incomplete CDR3 DNA: TGTGCCAGCTCACCGAGGGGACTTGACGAG.